The subject of this entry is one T cell receptor (beta chain). The data belong to a study of control samples from healthy donors and cancer patients. The CDR3 sequence is 14 residues long. The germline V gene encodes CDR1 MNHEY and CDR2 SVGAGI. V was clipped by 5 bases and J by 4 bases; unmatched bases: 4. Data came from immunoSEQ multiplex PCR; TCRdb stores just in-frame clones and leaves some out. Among 100,000 or so clones listed, around four fifths were seen once. Sequencing used blood. The source of this sequence is a woman between 50 and 59 years old in good health. This chain joins TRBV6-5 and TRBJ1-5, with TRBD1 matching over 8 bases. CDR3 coding DNA: TGTGCCAGCAGTCCGGGACAGGCAAATCAGCCCCAGCATTTT. This gives the protein CASSPGQANQPQHF.